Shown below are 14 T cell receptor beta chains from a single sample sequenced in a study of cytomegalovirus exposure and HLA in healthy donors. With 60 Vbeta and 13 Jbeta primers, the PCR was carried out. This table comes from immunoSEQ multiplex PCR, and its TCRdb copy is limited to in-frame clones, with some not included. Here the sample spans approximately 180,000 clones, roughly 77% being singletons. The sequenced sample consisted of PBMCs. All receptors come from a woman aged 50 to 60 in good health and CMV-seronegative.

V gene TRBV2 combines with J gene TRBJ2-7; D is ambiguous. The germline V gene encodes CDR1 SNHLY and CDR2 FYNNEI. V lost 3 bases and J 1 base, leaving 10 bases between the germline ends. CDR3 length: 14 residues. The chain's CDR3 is CASSERLVSYEQYF. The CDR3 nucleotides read TGTGCCAGCAGTGAGCGGCTAGTTTCCTACGAGCAGTACTTC.

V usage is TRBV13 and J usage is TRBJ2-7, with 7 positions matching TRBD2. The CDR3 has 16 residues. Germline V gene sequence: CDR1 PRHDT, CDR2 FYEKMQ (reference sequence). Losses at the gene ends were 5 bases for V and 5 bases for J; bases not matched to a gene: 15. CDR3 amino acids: CASSPKWGGRVNEQYF. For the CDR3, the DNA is TGTGCCAGCAGCCCCAAGTGGGGCGGGAGAGTCAACGAGCAGTACTTC.

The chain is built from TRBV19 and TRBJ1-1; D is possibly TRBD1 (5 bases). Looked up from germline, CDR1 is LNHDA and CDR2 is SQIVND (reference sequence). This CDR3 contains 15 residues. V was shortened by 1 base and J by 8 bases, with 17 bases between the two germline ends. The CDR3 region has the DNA TGTGCCAGTAGTATAGTGGGGGGACCCTTATCCGAAGCTTTCTTT. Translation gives CASSIVGGPLSEAFF. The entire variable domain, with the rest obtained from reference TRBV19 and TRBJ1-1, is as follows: DGGITQSPKYLFRKEGQNVTLSCEQNLNHDAMYWYRQDPGQGLRLIYYSQIVNDFQKGDIAEGYSVSREKKESFPLTVTSAQKNPTAFYLCASSIVGGPLSEAFFGQGTRLTVV.

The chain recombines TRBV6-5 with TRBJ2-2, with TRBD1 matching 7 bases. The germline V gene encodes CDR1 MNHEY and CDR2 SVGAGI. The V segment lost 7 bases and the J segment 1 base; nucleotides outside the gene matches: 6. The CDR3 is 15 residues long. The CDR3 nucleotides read TGTGCCAGCAATAGACAGGGTCGGAACACCGGGGAGCTGTTTTTT. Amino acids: CASNRQGRNTGELFF.

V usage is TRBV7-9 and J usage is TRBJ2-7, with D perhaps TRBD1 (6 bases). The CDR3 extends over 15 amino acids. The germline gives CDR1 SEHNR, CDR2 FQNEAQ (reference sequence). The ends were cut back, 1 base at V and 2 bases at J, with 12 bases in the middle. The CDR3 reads CASSLGGDTTYEQYF. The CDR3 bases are TGTGCCAGCAGCTTAGGAGGGGACACTACCTACGAGCAGTACTTC. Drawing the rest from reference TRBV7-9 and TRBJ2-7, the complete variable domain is DTGVSQNPRHKITKRGQNVTFRCDPISEHNRLYWYRQTLGQGPEFLTYFQNEAQLEKSRLLSDRFSAERPKGSFSTLEIQRTEQGDSAMYLCASSLGGDTTYEQYFGPGTRLTVT.

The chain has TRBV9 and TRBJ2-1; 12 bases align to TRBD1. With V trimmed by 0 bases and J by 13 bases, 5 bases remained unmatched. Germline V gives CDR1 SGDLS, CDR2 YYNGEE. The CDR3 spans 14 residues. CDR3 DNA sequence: TGTGCCAGCAGCGTAGCGGGACAGGGGGCCTCTCAGTTCTTC. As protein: CASSVAGQGASQFF.

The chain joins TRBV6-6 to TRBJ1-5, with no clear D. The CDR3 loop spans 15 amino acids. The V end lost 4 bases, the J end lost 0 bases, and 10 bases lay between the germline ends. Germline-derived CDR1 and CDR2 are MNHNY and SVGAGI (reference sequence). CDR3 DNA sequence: TGTGCCAGCAGTTCCGGGAGATATAGCAATCAGCCCCAGCATTTT. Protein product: CASSSGRYSNQPQHF.

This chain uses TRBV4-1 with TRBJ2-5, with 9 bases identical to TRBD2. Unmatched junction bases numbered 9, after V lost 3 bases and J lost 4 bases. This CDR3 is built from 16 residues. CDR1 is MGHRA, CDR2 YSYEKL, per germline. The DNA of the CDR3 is TGCGCCAGCAGCCATTCTGGCGGGGGGGCCGGAGAGACCCAGTACTTC. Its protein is CASSHSGGGAGETQYF.

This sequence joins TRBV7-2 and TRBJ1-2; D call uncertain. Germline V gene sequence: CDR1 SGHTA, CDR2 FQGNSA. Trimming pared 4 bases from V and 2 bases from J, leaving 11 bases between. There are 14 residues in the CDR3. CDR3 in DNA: TGTGCCAGCAGCTCCTCGACACTGAACTATGGCTACACCTTC. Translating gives CASSSSTLNYGYTF. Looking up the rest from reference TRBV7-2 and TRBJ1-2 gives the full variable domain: GAGVSQSPSNKVTEKGKDVELRCDPISGHTALYWYRQSLGQGLEFLIYFQGNSAPDKSGLPSDRFSAERTGGSVSTLTIQRTQQEDSAVYLCASSSSTLNYGYTFGSGTRLTVV.

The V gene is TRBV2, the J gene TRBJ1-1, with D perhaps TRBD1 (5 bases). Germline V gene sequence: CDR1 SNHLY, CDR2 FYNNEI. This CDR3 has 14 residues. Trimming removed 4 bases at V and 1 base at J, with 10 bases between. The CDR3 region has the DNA TGTGCCAGCAGTGGTGGCAGGGAGAACACTGAAGCTTTCTTT. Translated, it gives CASSGGRENTEAFF.

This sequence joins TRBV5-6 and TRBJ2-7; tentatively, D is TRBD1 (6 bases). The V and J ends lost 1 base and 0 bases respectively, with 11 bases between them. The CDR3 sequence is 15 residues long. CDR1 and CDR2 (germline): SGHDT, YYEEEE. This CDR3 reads CASSLFRDISYEQYF. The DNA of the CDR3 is TGTGCCAGCAGCTTGTTTCGGGACATCTCCTACGAGCAGTACTTC.

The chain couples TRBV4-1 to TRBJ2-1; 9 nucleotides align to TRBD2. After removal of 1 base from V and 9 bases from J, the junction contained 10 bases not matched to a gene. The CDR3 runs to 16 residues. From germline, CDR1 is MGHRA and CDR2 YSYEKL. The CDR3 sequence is CASSQGRREGYGEQFF. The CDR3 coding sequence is TGCGCCAGCAGCCAAGGCCGGCGGGAGGGCTACGGTGAGCAGTTCTTC.

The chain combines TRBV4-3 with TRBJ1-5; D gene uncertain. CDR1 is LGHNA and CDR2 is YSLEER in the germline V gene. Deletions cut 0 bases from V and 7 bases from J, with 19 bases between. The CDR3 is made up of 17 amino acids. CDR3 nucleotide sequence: TGCGCCAGCAGCCAAGAATTATCGGCAGGTCCGTTCCAGCCCCAGCATTTT. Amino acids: CASSQELSAGPFQPQHF.

In nucleotides, the CDR3 is TGTGCCAGCAGATCGACAGGGGGCAAGGACGAGCAGTACTTC. It encodes CASRSTGGKDEQYF. The chain joins TRBV6-1 to TRBJ2-7; TRBD1 matches at 10 bases. The CDR3 has 14 residues. CDR1 MNHNS and CDR2 SASEGT come from the germline V gene. The J segment lost 5 bases and the V segment lost 6 bases, leaving 7 bases of the junction unmatched.